This TCR beta chain was documented in a study of blood T cell repertoires in COVID-19. In the study overall: Sample material is recorded as cDNA or gDNA derived from T cells, B-cell-depleted T cells, or PBMCs.

Per germline, CDR1 SGHVS and CDR2 FQNEAQ. The V segment lost 5 bases and the J segment 6 bases; nucleotides outside the gene matches: 11. The CDR3 covers 15 residues. Original analysis: For nucleated cells, counts were estimated from reference gene primer amplification. Measured with immunoSEQ multiplex PCR; TCRdb has only the in-frame clones, and not every one. Clone size and V and J calls were adopted from that table, with D and trimming inferred from the DNA. The table lists 150,000 to 200,000 clones, 80% to 85% of them singletons. The receptor comes from a woman in her 30s who had been exposed to COVID-19. The chain has TRBV7-8 and TRBJ1-1; TRBD1 agrees at 8 bases. What was sequenced was PBMCs or T cells enriched from blood (not recorded which). The chain's CDR3 is CASSQAGTGRPEAFF. The CDR3 nucleotides are TGTGCCAGCAGCCAAGCAGGGACAGGTCGGCCTGAAGCTTTCTTT.